This T cell receptor (beta chain) was captured in a study of blood T cell repertoires in COVID-19. Across the whole study: T cells, B-cell-depleted T cells, or PBMCs supplied cDNA or gDNA.

Germline CDR1 is MNHNS and CDR2 is SASEGT. This CDR3 comprises 17 residues. Trimming cost V 5 bases and J 0 bases; bases outside gene matches: 5. The assay was immunoSEQ multiplex PCR, and TCRdb's table has in-frame clones only and misses some. The sample has roughly 380,000 clones; 89% are singletons. What was sequenced was peripheral blood. This sequence joins TRBV6-1 and TRBJ2-4, with 12 positions matching TRBD2. The clonotype was recovered from a middle-aged woman with COVID-19, enrolled during active disease. Here the CDR3 reads CASSKGLAGIAKNIQYF. The CDR3 nucleotides are TGTGCCAGCAGTAAAGGACTAGCGGGAATAGCCAAAAACATTCAGTACTTC.